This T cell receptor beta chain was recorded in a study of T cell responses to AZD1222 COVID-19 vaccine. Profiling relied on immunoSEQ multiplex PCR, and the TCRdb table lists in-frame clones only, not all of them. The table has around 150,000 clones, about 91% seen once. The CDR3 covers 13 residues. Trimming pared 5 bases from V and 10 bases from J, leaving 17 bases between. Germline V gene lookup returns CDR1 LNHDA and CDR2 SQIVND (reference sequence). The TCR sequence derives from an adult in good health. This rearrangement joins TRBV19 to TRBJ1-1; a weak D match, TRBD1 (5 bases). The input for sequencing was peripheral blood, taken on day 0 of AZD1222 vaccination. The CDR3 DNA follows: TGTGCCAGTAGTCAAGACAGCATCACTCGAGCTTTCTTT. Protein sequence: CASSQDSITRAFF.